This TCR beta chain comes out of a study of regulatory T cells in long-lasting Graves disease. This clonotype was counted between two and nine times. Its antigen is still unknown. Notes on the study in general: Examination was confined to peripheral blood, excluding thyroid tissue.

Construction of TCR beta libraries relied on iRepertoire HTBI primers and on Arm-PCR targeting CDR3 regions. One entry per CDR3 protein, called by TCRdb with MiXCR from the multiplex PCR reads. Here the sample spans around 500,000 distinct CDR3 sequences, about 13% being singletons. Trimming stripped 1 base from V and 4 bases from J, with 12 bases between. Germline V lookup: CDR1 KGHDR, CDR2 SFDVKD. CDR3 length: 15 residues. Time point of the sample: newly diagnosed GD, antithyroid drugs for less than 3 months. With RNA extracted from PBMCs as input, the TCR library was made. It was by American Thyroid Association guidelines that Graves' disease was diagnosed. This sample was also put to use in a study of T cells in Graves' hyperthyroidism and ophthalmopathy.

This chain connects TRBV24-1 to TRBJ2-5; maybe TRBD2 (5 bases). The sequences come from peripheral blood mononuclear cells (PBMCs), collected at new diagnosis, from a patient treated with antithyroid drugs. This TCR was sampled from a man aged 25 to 40 with Graves disease. The CDR3 sequence: CATSDFLGSRETQYF. The CDR3 region has the DNA TGTGCCACCAGTGATTTCTTGGGGAGTAGAGAGACCCAGTACTTC.